This TCR beta chain was identified during a study of cytomegalovirus exposure and HLA in healthy donors. This clone is a singleton in its sample. Profiled with immunoSEQ multiplex PCR; TCRdb holds only in-frame clones, not every one. The sample consists of roughly 150,000 clones, approximately 91% of them appearing once. The V segment lost 3 bases and the J segment 4 bases; nucleotides outside the gene matches: 1. Per the germline V gene, CDR1 is SGHTA and CDR2 is FQGNSA. This CDR3 has 13 residues. J is TRBJ1-2 and V is TRBV7-2; 8 nucleotides line up with TRBD1. The source of this sequence is a young man in good health and CMV-seronegative. Sequencing was carried out using PBMCs. CDR3 protein: CASSFTGGYGYTF. The DNA for the CDR3 is TGTGCCAGCAGCTTTACAGGGGGCTATGGCTACACCTTC. Combining the CDR3 with reference TRBV7-2 and TRBJ1-2 gives the whole variable domain GAGVSQSPSNKVTEKGKDVELRCDPISGHTALYWYRQSLGQGLEFLIYFQGNSAPDKSGLPSDRFSAERTGGSVSTLTIQRTQQEDSAVYLCASSFTGGYGYTFGSGTRLTVV.